Each of the 31 T cell receptor beta chains below was sequenced from the same sample in a study of blood T cell repertoires in COVID-19. Sequencing used immunoSEQ multiplex PCR; TCRdb keeps in-frame clones, though not all of them. Counted here are approximately 270,000 clones, 80% to 90% occurring once; the ten biggest clones make up 1.5% to 2%. Input material: PBMCs or T cells enriched from blood (not recorded which). These receptors all come from a woman aged 45-60 years who had recovered from COVID-19.

As concerns this clone: Different DNA sequences within this sample yield the same CDR3. The rearrangement uses TRBV28 and TRBJ1-4; TRBD1 matches at 7 bases. The trim removed 5 bases at V and 2 bases at J, leaving 5 bases unmatched. The CDR3 has 15 amino acids. Germline V CDR1 and CDR2: MDHEN, SYDVKM. The CDR3 sequence is CASSLDRATNEKLFF. The DNA for the CDR3 is TGTGCCAGCAGTCTCGACAGGGCTACTAATGAAAAACTGTTTTTT.

The chain recombines TRBV11-1 with TRBJ1-2, with D unclear. In germline, CDR1 is SGHAT, CDR2 FQDESV (reference sequence). Trimming took 5 bases from V and 4 from J, leaving 14 bases between them. The CDR3 spans 14 residues. CDR3 sequence: CASSPRSSVYGYTF. The CDR3 DNA is TGTGCCAGCAGCCCCCGGTCGAGCGTCTATGGCTACACCTTC.

This clone was recorded once. The genes are TRBV5-6 and TRBJ1-2; D might be TRBD1 (5 bases). Deletions cut 2 bases from V and 0 bases from J, with 8 bases between. This CDR3 is built from 14 residues. Germline V gene sequence: CDR1 SGHDT, CDR2 YYEEEE. The CDR3 region has the DNA TGTGCCAGCAGCTTCTACAGGTCTAACTATGGCTACACCTTC. The encoded protein is CASSFYRSNYGYTF. The full variable domain, rest sourced from reference TRBV5-6 and TRBJ1-2, is DAGVTQSPTHLIKTRGQQVTLRCSPKSGHDTVSWYQQALGQGPQFIFQYYEEEERQRGNFPDRFSGHQFPNYSSELNVNALLLGDSALYLCASSFYRSNYGYTFGSGTRLTVV.

A single count supports this clone. The chain recombines TRBV2 with TRBJ1-6; 11 bases align to TRBD1. This CDR3 contains 14 residues. Germline CDR1 reads SNHLY; CDR2 reads FYNNEI. Unmatched junction bases numbered 3, after V lost 7 bases and J lost 7 bases. The CDR3 loop reads CASNRDRGNSPLHF. The CDR3, as DNA: TGTGCCAGCAACCGGGACAGGGGGAATTCACCCCTCCACTTT.

The chain has TRBV2 and TRBJ1-3, with TRBD1 identical over 8 bases. Trimming cost V 6 bases and J 4 bases; bases outside gene matches: 8. Germline lookup yields CDR1 SNHLY and CDR2 FYNNEI. CDR3 length: 15 residues. The CDR3: CASRTGQGGGNTIYF. The CDR3 DNA reads as TGTGCCAGCAGAACAGGACAGGGAGGAGGAAACACCATATATTTT.

The chain is built from TRBV7-2 and TRBJ1-6; TRBD1 aligns across 7 bases. V was clipped by 3 bases and J by 11 bases; unmatched bases: 10. The CDR3 has 15 amino acids. Germline CDR1 SGHTA, CDR2 FQGNSA. CDR3 bases: TGTGCCAGCAGCTTTTACCGACAGGGCTCGGCACCCCTCCACTTT. The encoded protein is CASSFYRQGSAPLHF. Supplemented by reference TRBV7-2 and TRBJ1-6, the full variable domain reads GAGVSQSPSNKVTEKGKDVELRCDPISGHTALYWYRQSLGQGLEFLIYFQGNSAPDKSGLPSDRFSAERTGGSVSTLTIQRTQQEDSAVYLCASSFYRQGSAPLHFGNGTRLTVT.

This clone was recorded once. The rearrangement joins TRBV27 to TRBJ1-1; 8 nucleotides align to TRBD1. The ends lost 5 bases at V and 0 bases at J; junction bases unmatched: 8. The CDR3 length is 16 residues. The germline V gene encodes CDR1 MNHEY and CDR2 SMNVEV (reference sequence). This chain's CDR3 is CASSPGQGGMNTEAFF. CDR3 nucleotides: TGTGCCAGCAGTCCCGGACAGGGAGGTATGAACACTGAAGCTTTCTTT.

As DNA, the CDR3 is TGCGCCAGCAGCGAAAGTCTAGCGTTAAACAATGAGCAGTTCTTC. Amino acid sequence: CASSESLALNNEQFF. This rearrangement joins TRBV10-1 to TRBJ2-1; maybe TRBD2 (6 bases). The CDR3 has 15 amino acids. With 6 bases removed from V and 5 bases from J, the gap between germline ends came to 17 bases. The germline gives CDR1 WNHNN, CDR2 SYGVQD (reference sequence).

This chain connects TRBV27 to TRBJ2-6; D perhaps matches TRBD2 (5 bases). CDR3 length equals 15 residues. Germline CDR1 is MNHEY and CDR2 is SMNVEV (reference sequence). V was pared by 6 bases and J by 4 bases, with 13 bases between. CDR3 DNA sequence: TGTGCCAGCAGCCGTCGGGGAGCAGGGGCCAACGTCCTGACTTTC. Its translation: CASSRRGAGANVLTF.

The chain has TRBV3-1 (or the pseudogene TRBV3-2) and TRBJ2-1, with 9 bases fitting TRBD2. Germline V gene sequence: CDR1 LGHDT, CDR2 YNNKEL (reference sequence). After removal of 4 bases from V and 4 bases from J, the junction contained 8 bases not matched to a gene. The CDR3 length is 16 residues. CDR3 bases: TGTGCCAGCAGCCCCTCGTCTAGCGGGATATACAATGAGCAGTTCTTC. The encoded protein is CASSPSSSGIYNEQFF.

V is TRBV28 and J is TRBJ2-1; TRBD2 is a possible D gene (5 bases). V was clipped by 11 bases and J by 7 bases, with 18 bases between them. CDR1 MDHEN and CDR2 SYDVKM come from the germline V gene. This CDR3 spans 13 amino acids. The CDR3 is CAARNPGYNEQFF. The CDR3 DNA reads TGTGCCGCCCGAAATCCGGGGTATAATGAGCAGTTCTTC.

The CDR3 nucleotides read TGTGCCAGCAGCCAAGTGGGCTCGTTCAATGAGCAGTTCTTC. Encoded protein: CASSQVGSFNEQFF. The rearrangement links TRBV3-1 (or the pseudogene TRBV3-2) to TRBJ2-1; the D is unclear. This CDR3 is 14 amino acids long. The V and J ends lost 1 base and 6 bases respectively, with 10 bases between them. Germline CDR1 reads LGHDT; CDR2 reads YNNKEL (reference sequence).

CDR3 sequence reads: CASCVSPDSPLHF. CDR3 sequence (DNA): TGTGCCAGTTGCGTGTCCCCGGATTCACCCCTCCACTTT. The V gene is TRBV6-5, the J gene TRBJ1-6; D remains unclear. V gave up 9 bases and J gave up 8 bases, with 14 bases separating them. The CDR3 is made up of 13 amino acids. Germline V CDR1 and CDR2: MNHEY, SVGAGI.

V usage is TRBV14 and J usage is TRBJ2-1; 11 nucleotides match TRBD2. The CDR3 is 19 residues long. Germline V gene lookup returns CDR1 SGHDN and CDR2 FVKESK. The ends lost 0 bases at V and 5 bases at J; junction bases unmatched: 12. CDR3 protein: CASSQDPRRRLAGNNEQFF. As DNA, the CDR3 is TGTGCCAGCAGCCAAGATCCCCGCCGACGACTAGCGGGAAACAATGAGCAGTTCTTC.

J is TRBJ2-1 and V is TRBV7-9; possible D gene TRBD2, 6 bases. The ends were cut back, 5 bases at V and 6 bases at J, with 14 bases in the middle. The germline V gene has CDR1 SEHNR and CDR2 FQNEAQ (reference sequence). The CDR3 runs to 14 residues. In DNA, the CDR3 is TGTGCCAGCAGCACTAGCTATGAGGGCAATGAGCAGTTCTTC. The encoded protein is CASSTSYEGNEQFF.

This chain joins TRBV5-5 and TRBJ2-7; 10 nucleotides match TRBD2. V was clipped by 4 bases and J by 0 bases; unmatched bases: 19. The CDR3 is 20 amino acids. Germline V lookup: CDR1 SGHKS, CDR2 YYEKEE (reference sequence). CDR3: CASSGGQGLLAGASSYEQYF. The CDR3 region has the DNA TGTGCCAGCAGCGGGGGGCAGGGGCTCCTAGCGGGAGCTTCCTCCTACGAGCAGTACTTC.

This clone has a single count. This chain links TRBV7-9 with TRBJ2-7; 7 bases match TRBD1. Germline lookup yields CDR1 SEHNR and CDR2 FQNEAQ (reference sequence). V shed 5 bases, J shed 2 bases, and the junction held 15 bases outside the gene matches. The CDR3 runs 17 residues. The chain's CDR3 is CASSEYSRQGDAYEQYF. In DNA form, the CDR3 reads TGTGCCAGCAGCGAATACTCGAGGCAGGGGGACGCCTACGAGCAGTACTTC.

The chain employs TRBV29-1 and TRBJ1-1, with TRBD1 as a possible D gene (5 bases). CDR1 and CDR2 from the germline V gene are SQVTM and ANQGSEA. CDR3 length: 13 residues. Trimming stripped 4 bases from V and 7 bases from J, with 16 bases between. The CDR3 loop is CSVAAGPNGEAFF. CDR3 coding DNA: TGCAGCGTTGCGGCAGGGCCGAACGGTGAAGCTTTCTTT.

The rearrangement uses TRBV6-5 and TRBJ2-7, with 10 positions matching TRBD1. Per the germline V gene, CDR1 is MNHEY and CDR2 is SVGAGI. V lost 4 bases and J lost 2; bases outside the gene matches: 5. The CDR3 spans 15 residues. For the CDR3, the DNA is TGTGCCAGCAGTTCTCCGGGACAGGGGACCTACGAGCAGTACTTC. Encoded protein: CASSSPGQGTYEQYF.

As regards this clone: Other DNA sequences from this sample encode an identical CDR3 as well. This chain connects TRBV5-1 to TRBJ1-2, with 11 nucleotides matching TRBD1. V was clipped by 2 bases and J by 4 bases; unmatched bases: 4. This CDR3 is 15 amino acids long. In germline, CDR1 is SGHRS, CDR2 YFSETQ. CDR3: CASSLGQGAFYGYTF. The DNA of the CDR3 is TGCGCCAGCAGCTTAGGACAGGGGGCTTTCTATGGCTACACCTTC.

V gene TRBV3-1 (or the pseudogene TRBV3-2) combines with J gene TRBJ2-3, with 9 bases lining up with TRBD2. CDR1 is LGHDT and CDR2 is YNNKEL in the germline V gene (reference sequence). The CDR3 covers 16 residues. V shed 4 bases and J 1 base; nucleotides not matched to a gene: 6. The chain's CDR3 is CASSLRASGGTDTQYF. CDR3 nucleotide sequence: TGTGCCAGCAGCCTTAGAGCTAGCGGGGGCACAGATACGCAGTATTTT.

V is TRBV4-1 and J is TRBJ1-4; D perhaps matches TRBD1 (5 bases). This CDR3 region has 17 residues. Germline values: CDR1 MGHRA, CDR2 YSYEKL. V lost 3 bases to trimming and J lost 8 bases, with 22 bases between them. In DNA, the CDR3 is TGCGCCAGCAGCCACGTGACAGCGCGCTGGCTGGGGGAAAAACTGTTTTTT. This codes for CASSHVTARWLGEKLFF.

This clone was detected a few times. This chain uses TRBV5-5 with TRBJ1-5; TRBD1 matches at 8 bases. Germline lookup yields CDR1 SGHKS and CDR2 YYEKEE (reference sequence). The CDR3 runs to 16 residues. V dropped 3 bases and J dropped 2; count of bases not matched to a gene: 7. CDR3 sequence (DNA): TGTGCCAGCAGCTCGGCAGGGGGCCGGGGCAATCAGCCCCAGCATTTT. It is translated as CASSSAGGRGNQPQHF.

CDR3 sequence: CASSQEWTANQPQHF. As DNA, the CDR3 is TGCGCCAGCAGCCAAGAATGGACAGCAAATCAGCCCCAGCATTTT. The chain combines TRBV4-1 with TRBJ1-5; possibly TRBD1 for D (6 bases). The CDR3 loop spans 15 amino acids. Germline V gives CDR1 MGHRA, CDR2 YSYEKL. V gave up 0 bases and J gave up 4 bases, with 10 bases separating them.

The genes are TRBV7-9 and TRBJ1-1; D remains unclear. Between the trimmed V and J ends, which lost 7 bases and 2 bases, there was a span of 14 bases. This CDR3 has 14 amino acids. Germline loops: CDR1 SEHNR, CDR2 FQNEAQ (reference sequence). Here the CDR3 reads CASNPERPNTEAFF. Here the CDR3 DNA reads TGTGCCAGCAACCCCGAGCGGCCAAACACTGAAGCTTTCTTT.

This chain connects TRBV28 to TRBJ1-2; TRBD1 agrees at 9 bases. J gave up 3 bases and V 6 bases, and 8 bases lay outside the gene matches. This CDR3 region has 15 residues. Germline-derived CDR1 and CDR2 are MDHEN and SYDVKM. CDR3 in DNA: TGTGCCAGCAGCGCTACAGGGGGCTTTGACTATGGCTACACCTTC. As protein: CASSATGGFDYGYTF.

The chain has TRBV6-6 and TRBJ2-1, with D possibly being TRBD2 (5 bases). The CDR3 covers 15 residues. Per germline, CDR1 MNHNY and CDR2 SVGAGI (reference sequence). Trimming removed 2 bases at V and 2 bases at J, with 10 bases between. CDR3 region: CASSYGLAAYNEQFF. For the CDR3, the DNA is TGTGCCAGCAGTTACGGGCTAGCAGCCTACAATGAGCAGTTCTTC.

This chain uses TRBV24-1 with TRBJ2-2; 7 bases are shared with TRBD1. V lost 2 bases and J lost 7; bases outside the gene matches: 6. The germline V gene encodes CDR1 KGHDR and CDR2 SFDVKD. This CDR3 region has 15 residues. CDR3 DNA: TGTGCCACCAGTGATTCCGGGACAGTGGGCGGGGAGCTGTTTTTT. This sequence encodes CATSDSGTVGGELFF.

This chain joins TRBV7-9 and TRBJ2-7; possible D gene TRBD1, 6 bases. Trimming pared 1 base from V and 4 bases from J, leaving 11 bases between. The germline V gene encodes CDR1 SEHNR and CDR2 FQNEAQ (reference sequence). The length of the CDR3 is 14 residues. The CDR3 DNA sequence: TGTGCCAGCAGCTTAGACAGGGCTCTTTACGAGCAGTACTTC. Translated, it gives CASSLDRALYEQYF.

The chain couples TRBV19 to TRBJ1-2, with D possibly TRBD1 on 6 matching bases. Germline lookup yields CDR1 LNHDA and CDR2 SQIVND (reference sequence). This CDR3 has 14 amino acids. V was shortened by 6 bases and J by 5 bases, with 16 bases between the two germline ends. The CDR3: CASRTPRGGYGYTF. The CDR3 region has the DNA TGTGCCAGTAGAACTCCGAGGGGGGGATATGGCTACACCTTC.

Only one count was recorded for this clone. The V gene is TRBV12-3 or TRBV12-4, the J gene TRBJ2-7; TRBD2 matches 8 bases. The CDR3 has 13 amino acids. V shed 4 bases, J shed 4 bases, and the junction held 3 bases outside the gene matches. The CDR3 DNA reads as TGTGCCAGCAGTTGGACTAGCAGTTACGAGCAGTACTTC. Translation gives CASSWTSSYEQYF.